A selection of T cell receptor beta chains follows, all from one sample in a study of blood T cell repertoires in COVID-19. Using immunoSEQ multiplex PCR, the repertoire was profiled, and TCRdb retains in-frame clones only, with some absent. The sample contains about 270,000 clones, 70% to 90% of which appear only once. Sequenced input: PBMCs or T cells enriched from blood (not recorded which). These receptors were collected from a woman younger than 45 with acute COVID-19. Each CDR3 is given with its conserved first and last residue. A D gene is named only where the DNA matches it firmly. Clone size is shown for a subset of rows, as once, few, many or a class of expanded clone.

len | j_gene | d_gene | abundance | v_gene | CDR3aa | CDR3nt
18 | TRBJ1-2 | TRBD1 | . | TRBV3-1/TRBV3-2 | CASSQDRDRGRANYGYTF | TGTGCCAGCAGCCAAGATAGGGACAGGGGGCGCGCTAACTATGGCTACACCTTC
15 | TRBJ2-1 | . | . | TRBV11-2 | CASSLRGASGTEQFF | TGTGCCAGCAGCTTAAGGGGGGCTAGCGGCACTGAGCAGTTCTTC
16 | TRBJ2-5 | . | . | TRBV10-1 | CASSESTAGLGETQYF | TGCGCCAGCAGTGAGTCGACTGCAGGGCTAGGGGAGACCCAGTACTTC
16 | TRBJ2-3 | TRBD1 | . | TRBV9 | CASSVGWGQLTDTQYF | TGTGCCAGCAGCGTAGGGTGGGGACAGCTCACAGATACGCAGTATTTT
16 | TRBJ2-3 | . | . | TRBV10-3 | CAISEWREEGTDTQYF | TGTGCCATCAGTGAATGGCGGGAAGAAGGCACAGATACGCAGTATTTT
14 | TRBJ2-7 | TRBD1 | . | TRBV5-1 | CASSLGTGEYEQYF | TGCGCCAGCAGCTTAGGGACAGGGGAGTACGAGCAGTACTTC
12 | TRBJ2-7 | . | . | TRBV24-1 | CATSDHRDEQYF | TGTGCCACCAGTGACCACAGGGACGAGCAGTACTTC
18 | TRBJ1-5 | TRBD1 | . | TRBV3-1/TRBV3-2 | CASSQFTGGGFSNQPQHF | TGTGCCAGCAGCCAGTTTACAGGGGGCGGATTTTCCAATCAGCCCCAGCATTTT
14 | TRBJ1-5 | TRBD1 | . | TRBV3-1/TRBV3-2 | CASSGDRANQPQHF | TGTGCCAGCAGCGGGGACAGGGCGAATCAGCCCCAGCATTTT
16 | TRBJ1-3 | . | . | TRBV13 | CASTPGVGGSGNTIYF | TGTGCCAGCACTCCTGGAGTAGGGGGATCTGGAAACACCATATATTTT
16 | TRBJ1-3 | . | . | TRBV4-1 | CASSSIPGVSGNTIYF | TGCGCCAGCAGCTCTATTCCAGGTGTCTCTGGAAACACCATATATTTT
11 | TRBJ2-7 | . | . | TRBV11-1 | CAASLCAEQYF | TGTGCCGCCTCACTTTGCGCCGAGCAGTACTTC
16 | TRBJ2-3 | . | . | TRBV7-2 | CASTPGVDFGTDTQYF | TGTGCCAGCACTCCCGGGGTGGATTTCGGAACAGATACGCAGTATTTT
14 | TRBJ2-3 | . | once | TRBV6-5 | CASSHGQSTDTQYF | TGTGCCAGCAGTCACGGACAGAGCACAGATACGCAGTATTTT
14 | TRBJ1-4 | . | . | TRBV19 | CASSTGHSGEKLFF | TGTGCCAGTAGTACCGGACACTCCGGAGAAAAACTGTTTTTT
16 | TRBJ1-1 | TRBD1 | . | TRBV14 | CASSPEVTDRVTEAFF | TGTGCCAGCAGCCCAGAGGTGACAGACAGGGTAACTGAAGCTTTCTTT
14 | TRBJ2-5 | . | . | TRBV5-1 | CASKEDRYQETQYF | TGCGCCAGCAAGGAGGACAGATATCAAGAGACCCAGTACTTC
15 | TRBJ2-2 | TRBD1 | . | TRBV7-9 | CASSFVRGITGELFF | TGTGCCAGCAGCTTTGTCAGGGGGATAACCGGGGAGCTGTTTTTT
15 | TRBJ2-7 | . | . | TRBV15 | CATSRASGYSYEQYF | TGTGCCACCAGCAGAGCAAGCGGGTATTCCTACGAGCAGTACTTC
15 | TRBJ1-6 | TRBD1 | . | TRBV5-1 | CASSYGQGGNSPLHF | TGCGCCAGCAGCTACGGACAGGGGGGGAATTCACCCCTCCACTTT
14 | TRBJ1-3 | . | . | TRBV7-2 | CASSQEPTGNTIYF | TGTGCCAGCAGCCAAGAGCCGACTGGAAACACCATATATTTT
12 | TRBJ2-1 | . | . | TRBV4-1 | CASSQVADEQFF | TGCGCCAGCAGCCAAGTGGCCGATGAGCAGTTCTTC
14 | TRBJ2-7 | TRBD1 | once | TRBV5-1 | CASSRDRGYNEQYF | TGCGCCAGCAGCCGGGACAGGGGGTACAACGAGCAGTACTTC
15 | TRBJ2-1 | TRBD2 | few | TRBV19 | CASSIQITGGNEQFF | TGTGCCAGTAGTATCCAAATTACCGGGGGGAATGAGCAGTTCTTC
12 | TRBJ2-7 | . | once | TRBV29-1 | CSVEDLRYEQYF | TGCAGCGTTGAAGATCTCCGTTACGAGCAGTACTTC
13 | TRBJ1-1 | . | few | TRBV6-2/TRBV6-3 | CASSYYSGDRAFF | TGTGCCAGCAGTTACTATTCAGGGGATAGAGCTTTCTTT
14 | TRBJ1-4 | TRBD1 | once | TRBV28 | CASSTGAGGEKLFF | TGTGCCAGCAGTACAGGGGCGGGAGGGGAAAAACTGTTTTTT
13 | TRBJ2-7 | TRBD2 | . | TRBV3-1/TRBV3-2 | CASSQAGRYEQYF | TGTGCCAGCAGCCAAGCCGGGAGGTACGAGCAGTACTTC
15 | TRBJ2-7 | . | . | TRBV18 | CASSPQSSRTYEQYF | TGTGCCAGCTCACCACAGTCTAGCCGAACCTACGAGCAGTACTTC
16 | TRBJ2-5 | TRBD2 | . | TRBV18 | CASSPKEAGGRETQYF | TGTGCCAGCTCACCAAAGGAAGCGGGAGGGCGAGAGACCCAGTACTTC
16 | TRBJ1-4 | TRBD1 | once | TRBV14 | CASSPQQGIANEKLFF | TGTGCCAGCAGCCCCCAACAGGGGATCGCTAATGAAAAACTGTTTTTT
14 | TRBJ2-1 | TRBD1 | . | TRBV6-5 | CASSYSSRGPEQFF | TGTGCCAGCAGTTACTCTTCAAGGGGGCCTGAGCAGTTCTTC
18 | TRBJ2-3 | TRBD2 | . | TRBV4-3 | CASSQDGTSGSNEDTQYF | TGCGCCAGCAGCCAAGATGGGACTAGCGGGAGTAATGAAGATACGCAGTATTTT
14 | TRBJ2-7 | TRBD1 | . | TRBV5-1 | CASSNTGTGYEQYF | TGCGCCAGCAGCAATACCGGGACAGGTTACGAGCAGTACTTC
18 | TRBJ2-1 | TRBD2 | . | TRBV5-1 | CASSLPGTSGRGGNEQFF | TGCGCCAGCAGCTTGCCAGGGACTAGCGGGAGAGGGGGCAATGAGCAGTTCTTC
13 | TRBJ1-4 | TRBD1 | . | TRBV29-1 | CSVSDRGGEKLFF | TGCAGCGTTTCTGACAGGGGCGGTGAAAAACTGTTTTTT
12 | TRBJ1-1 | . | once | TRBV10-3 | CAISDHRREAFF | TGTGCCATCAGTGACCACCGCAGAGAAGCTTTCTTT
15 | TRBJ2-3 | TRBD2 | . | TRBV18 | CASSPSSGIQDTQYF | TGTGCCAGCTCACCATCGAGCGGGATTCAAGATACGCAGTATTTT
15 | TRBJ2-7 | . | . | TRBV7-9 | CASSGRQGRVYEQYF | TGTGCCAGCAGCGGGCGGCAGGGTAGGGTCTACGAGCAGTACTTC
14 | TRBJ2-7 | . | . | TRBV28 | CASSFAGASYEQYF | TGTGCCAGCAGCTTCGCAGGGGCCTCCTACGAGCAGTACTTC
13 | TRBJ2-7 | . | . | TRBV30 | CAYAGGPGYEQYF | TGTGCCTACGCAGGAGGGCCGGGCTACGAGCAGTACTTC
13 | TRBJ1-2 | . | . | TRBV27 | CASSLSQNYGYTF | TGTGCCAGCAGTTTAAGTCAGAACTATGGCTACACCTTC
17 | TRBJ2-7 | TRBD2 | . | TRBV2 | CASSESLAGGTPYEQYF | TGTGCCAGCAGTGAATCATTAGCGGGAGGTACCCCCTACGAGCAGTACTTC
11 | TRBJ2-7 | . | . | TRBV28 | CASSQTYEQYF | TGTGCCAGCAGCCAAACCTACGAGCAGTACTTC